These T cell receptor beta chains were read from a single sample in a study of cytomegalovirus exposure and HLA in healthy donors. The protocol was immunoSEQ multiplex PCR, while the TCRdb copy is restricted to in-frame clones and leaves out a portion. The sample includes 110,000 to 150,000 clones, about 95% of them seen just once. Sequenced material: PBMCs. The receptors were gathered from a man younger than 35 in good health and CMV-seropositive. CDR3s include the opening cysteine and the closing phenylalanine or tryptophan. Each record gives: clone size, J gene, D gene, CDR3 length, V gene, CDR3 protein, CDR3 DNA. D genes are given only for firm matches. Some rows mark clone size as missing; the rest say once, few, many or name a class of expanded clone.

abundance: .
j_gene: TRBJ2-1
d_gene: .
len: 16
v_gene: TRBV4-2
CDR3aa: CASSQGFGEDHNEQFF
CDR3nt: TGTGCCAGCAGCCAAGGGTTCGGGGAGGACCACAATGAGCAGTTCTTC

abundance: .
j_gene: TRBJ2-2
d_gene: TRBD2
len: 19
v_gene: TRBV2
CDR3aa: CASSEDGLAGGYGTGELFF
CDR3nt: TGTGCCAGCAGTGAAGACGGACTTGCGGGAGGCTACGGCACCGGGGAGCTGTTTTTT

abundance: .
j_gene: TRBJ2-7
d_gene: .
len: 20
v_gene: TRBV12-2
CDR3aa: CASRFPSRQGQVISSYEQYF
CDR3nt: TGTGCAAGTCGCTTCCCCTCCAGACAGGGACAAGTAATAAGCTCCTACGAGCAGTACTTC

abundance: .
j_gene: TRBJ2-7
d_gene: TRBD2
len: 14
v_gene: TRBV4-1
CDR3aa: CASSLYSGNYEQYF
CDR3nt: TGCGCCAGCAGCCTTTATAGCGGGAACTACGAGCAGTACTTC

abundance: once
j_gene: TRBJ2-4
d_gene: .
len: 14
v_gene: TRBV18
CDR3aa: CASSPQQGTDIQYF
CDR3nt: TGTGCCAGCTCACCACAGCAGGGGACCGACATTCAGTACTTC

abundance: .
j_gene: TRBJ1-1
d_gene: TRBD1
len: 18
v_gene: TRBV18
CDR3aa: CASSPRPTGAGMNTEAFF
CDR3nt: TGTGCCAGCTCACCACGCCCTACAGGGGCCGGAATGAACACTGAAGCTTTCTTT

abundance: .
j_gene: TRBJ2-3
d_gene: TRBD2
len: 15
v_gene: TRBV19
CDR3aa: CASSRTSSSTDTQYF
CDR3nt: TGTGCCAGTAGTAGGACTAGTTCTAGCACAGATACGCAGTATTTT

abundance: .
j_gene: TRBJ2-7
d_gene: .
len: 15
v_gene: TRBV6-1
CDR3aa: CASSEALGSPYEQYF
CDR3nt: TGTGCCAGCAGTGAAGCGCTAGGCAGTCCCTACGAGCAGTACTTC

abundance: .
j_gene: TRBJ1-6
d_gene: .
len: 13
v_gene: TRBV10-3
CDR3aa: CAIGGGSQLPLHF
CDR3nt: TGTGCCATCGGGGGAGGTTCTCAGTTGCCCCTCCACTTT

abundance: .
j_gene: TRBJ2-3
d_gene: TRBD2
len: 15
v_gene: TRBV28
CDR3aa: CASRSSGGRADTQYF
CDR3nt: TGTGCCAGCAGATCTAGCGGGGGGAGGGCAGATACGCAGTATTTT

abundance: .
j_gene: TRBJ2-7
d_gene: .
len: 14
v_gene: TRBV19
CDR3aa: CASSRQVPSYEQYF
CDR3nt: TGTGCCAGTAGTAGGCAGGTACCCTCCTACGAGCAGTACTTC

abundance: .
j_gene: TRBJ1-2
d_gene: TRBD1
len: 15
v_gene: TRBV7-9
CDR3aa: CASSKPGGIGYGYTF
CDR3nt: TGTGCCAGCAGCAAGCCAGGGGGGATCGGCTATGGCTACACCTTC

abundance: .
j_gene: TRBJ2-1
d_gene: TRBD2
len: 17
v_gene: TRBV14
CDR3aa: CASSHYLGVAGGNEQFF
CDR3nt: TGTGCCAGCAGCCATTACCTTGGGGTAGCGGGTGGCAATGAGCAGTTCTTC

abundance: .
j_gene: TRBJ2-7
d_gene: .
len: 17
v_gene: TRBV7-2
CDR3aa: CASSLGGHRSGSYEQYF
CDR3nt: TGTGCCAGCAGCTTAGGAGGCCACCGGAGCGGCTCCTACGAGCAGTACTTC

abundance: .
j_gene: TRBJ2-3
d_gene: .
len: 13
v_gene: TRBV6-6
CDR3aa: CASTRNGVKEQYF
CDR3nt: TGTGCCAGCACCAGGAACGGGGTTAAAGAGCAGTATTTT

abundance: once
j_gene: TRBJ2-1
d_gene: TRBD2
len: 16
v_gene: TRBV4-1
CDR3aa: CASSHTIAGGYNEQFF
CDR3nt: TGCGCCAGCAGCCATACTATAGCGGGAGGCTACAATGAGCAGTTCTTC

abundance: .
j_gene: TRBJ1-2
d_gene: TRBD1
len: 16
v_gene: TRBV5-1
CDR3aa: CASSGPDRGGNYGYTF
CDR3nt: TGCGCCAGCAGCGGCCCGGACAGGGGTGGGAACTATGGCTACACCTTC

abundance: once
j_gene: TRBJ2-7
d_gene: .
len: 13
v_gene: TRBV2
CDR3aa: CASSEVGFYEQYF
CDR3nt: TGTGCCAGCAGTGAAGTGGGCTTCTACGAGCAGTACTTC

abundance: once
j_gene: TRBJ2-2
d_gene: .
len: 15
v_gene: TRBV18
CDR3aa: CASSPRQTRVGELFF
CDR3nt: TGTGCCAGCTCACCAAGGCAAACCCGGGTCGGGGAGCTGTTTTTT

abundance: .
j_gene: TRBJ2-7
d_gene: .
len: 12
v_gene: TRBV28
CDR3aa: CASRPGDYEQYF
CDR3nt: TGTGCCAGCCGCCCAGGGGACTACGAGCAGTACTTC

abundance: .
j_gene: TRBJ2-5
d_gene: TRBD1
len: 13
v_gene: TRBV11-2
CDR3aa: CASSLGQGETQYF
CDR3nt: TGTGCCAGCAGCTTAGGACAGGGGGAGACCCAGTACTTC

abundance: .
j_gene: TRBJ2-7
d_gene: TRBD2
len: 15
v_gene: TRBV7-6
CDR3aa: CASSAGTSGGGEQYF
CDR3nt: TGTGCCAGCAGCGCGGGGACTAGCGGAGGCGGCGAGCAGTACTTC

abundance: .
j_gene: TRBJ2-6
d_gene: .
len: 17
v_gene: TRBV15
CDR3aa: CATSRVDLSSGANVLTF
CDR3nt: TGTGCCACCAGCAGAGTGGACTTGAGCTCTGGGGCCAACGTCCTGACTTTC

abundance: once
j_gene: TRBJ1-5
d_gene: TRBD1
len: 13
v_gene: TRBV19
CDR3aa: CASRQTGAQPQHF
CDR3nt: TGTGCCAGTAGGCAGACAGGGGCGCAGCCCCAGCATTTT

abundance: .
j_gene: TRBJ2-7
d_gene: TRBD1
len: 16
v_gene: TRBV5-1
CDR3aa: CASSLRIRTGPYEQYF
CDR3nt: TGCGCCAGCAGCTTGAGGATCCGGACAGGGCCCTACGAGCAGTACTTC

abundance: .
j_gene: TRBJ1-5
d_gene: .
len: 13
v_gene: TRBV10-1
CDR3aa: CASAGKGRQPQHF
CDR3nt: TGCGCCAGCGCGGGAAAGGGGCGGCAGCCCCAGCATTTT

abundance: once
j_gene: TRBJ2-3
d_gene: TRBD2
len: 15
v_gene: TRBV28
CDR3aa: CASSIRLASTDTQYF
CDR3nt: TGTGCCAGCAGCATAAGACTAGCGAGCACAGATACGCAGTATTTT

abundance: .
j_gene: TRBJ1-1
d_gene: TRBD1
len: 14
v_gene: TRBV7-9
CDR3aa: CASTPGQGRTEAFF
CDR3nt: TGTGCCAGCACCCCAGGACAGGGGAGGACTGAAGCTTTCTTT

abundance: .
j_gene: TRBJ1-1
d_gene: .
len: 13
v_gene: TRBV29-1
CDR3aa: CSVWDFGPEEAFF
CDR3nt: TGCAGCGTTTGGGACTTTGGGCCAGAGGAAGCTTTCTTT